This T cell receptor (beta chain) appears in the sequencing data of a study of T cells in Graves' hyperthyroidism and ophthalmopathy. This clonotype was observed at least ten times. Antigen specificity is unknown. Germline CDR1 and CDR2: SNHLY and FYNNEI. The germline V and J ends were trimmed by 8 bases and 7 bases, with 18 bases remaining between them. This CDR3 region has 14 residues. Every diagnosis used clinical symptoms, serum thyroxine and TRAb, thyroid ultrasound and orbital computed tomography. Using RNA transcripts as the source, TCR beta CDR3 regions were amplified. The TCR CDR3 first-round RT-PCR relied on the HTBI primer set. TCRdb called the multiplex PCR reads again in MiXCR, with one record for every CDR3 protein. This table has approximately 740,000 distinct CDR3 sequences, 12% to 15% appearing once. General study points: Most thyroid-expanded clonotypes above 0.001 were also found in blood.

What was sequenced was blood. The chain uses TRBV2 and TRBJ1-5; D not resolved. The receptor's source is a woman younger than 35 with Graves' hyperthyroidism. The CDR3 spells CASSRAESYQPQHF. In nucleotides, the CDR3 is TGTGCCAGCTCCCGGGCTGAAAGTTACCAGCCCCAGCATTTT.